The clone carrying this T cell receptor (beta chain) has more than one count but fewer than ten. The entry originates in a study of blood T cell repertoires in COVID-19. Across the study: Italy, Spain and the United States were the sources of the convalescent and acute COVID-19 samples. PBMCs, B-cell-depleted T cells, or T cells provided the cDNA or gDNA that made up the material.

The CDR3 totals 14 residues. Looked up from germline, CDR1 is SEHNR and CDR2 is FQNEAQ (reference sequence). V gave up 5 bases and J gave up 0 bases, with 10 bases separating them. In the source study's methods: Nucleated cell counts were estimated from reference gene primer amplification. The protocol was immunoSEQ multiplex PCR, while the TCRdb copy is restricted to in-frame clones and leaves out a portion. From that table come the V and J calls and clone size; the DNA was used to work out D and trimming. The data show some 66,000 clones, over 75% seen once. V is TRBV7-9 and J is TRBJ2-5, with TRBD2 as a possible D gene (6 bases). The sample consisted of peripheral blood. This receptor was identified in a woman between 55 and 75 years old with acute or convalescent COVID-19. The CDR3 loop is CASSGGVYQETQYF. The CDR3 bases are TGTGCCAGCAGCGGCGGGGTCTACCAAGAGACCCAGTACTTC. Filled out from reference TRBV7-9 and TRBJ2-5, the complete variable domain reads DTGVSQNPRHKITKRGQNVTFRCDPISEHNRLYWYRQTLGQGPEFLTYFQNEAQLEKSRLLSDRFSAERPKGSFSTLEIQRTEQGDSAMYLCASSGGVYQETQYFGPGTRLLVL.